This T cell receptor (beta chain) was recovered during a study of T cell clones after liver transplantation. Germline V CDR1 and CDR2: SGHNT, YYREEE (reference sequence). Trimming took 4 bases from V and 0 from J; bases not matched to a gene: 6. The CDR3 length is 15 residues. Repertoires were generated with immunoSEQ multiplex PCR, while TCRdb's copy carries only in-frame clones and drops some. Among over 90,000 clones, about 86% were seen once, and the ten largest hold around 2.9%. The sample consisted of CD4+ T cells from blood, taken approximately 45 months after liver transplant. The receptor comes from a human patient who received a liver transplant. These T cells may partly come from the graft donor. V gene TRBV5-4 combines with J gene TRBJ1-2; 7 nucleotides align to TRBD1. DNA for the CDR3: TGTGCCAGCAGCCGCGGGGACAGTACTAACTATGGCTACACCTTC. Translation gives CASSRGDSTNYGYTF. The full variable domain, its missing parts supplied by reference TRBV5-4 and TRBJ1-2, is ETGVTQSPTHLIKTRGQQVTLRCSSQSGHNTVSWYQQALGQGPQFIFQYYREEENGRGNFPPRFSGLQFPNYSSELNVNALELDDSALYLCASSRGDSTNYGYTFGSGTRLTVV.